These 32 T cell receptor beta chains were all obtained from the same sample, sequenced in a study of cytomegalovirus exposure and HLA in healthy donors. PCR amplification relied on 60 Vbeta primers (plus 13 Jbeta primers). Repertoires were generated with immunoSEQ multiplex PCR, while TCRdb's copy carries only in-frame clones and drops some. The data show more than 95,000 clones, roughly 76% seen once. Sequencing was carried out using PBMCs. The receptors shown here come from a woman in her forties or fifties in good health and CMV-seronegative.

The rearrangement joins TRBV6-5 to TRBJ1-3; D unclear. Looked up from germline, CDR1 is MNHEY and CDR2 is SVGAGI. CDR3 size: 15 residues. Trimming shortened V by 7 bases and J by 0 bases, and 13 bases separated the two germline ends. This CDR3 is CASTRTLSSGNTIYF. As DNA, the CDR3 is TGTGCCAGCACCCGGACTCTTAGCTCTGGAAACACCATATATTTT.

This chain joins TRBV7-2 and TRBJ2-7; 12 positions match TRBD1. CDR3 length: 15 residues. Looked up from germline, CDR1 is SGHTA and CDR2 is FQGNSA. The junction had 7 bases not matched to a gene; V was cut back by 5 bases and J by 5 bases. CDR3 residues: CASSRGTGGLDEQYF. CDR3 nucleotides: TGTGCCAGCAGCCGCGGGACAGGGGGCTTAGACGAGCAGTACTTC.

The chain uses TRBV29-1 and TRBJ2-2, with TRBD1 identical over 9 bases. The CDR3 spans 16 residues. V was pared by 0 bases and J by 3 bases, with 5 bases of the junction left unmatched. Germline V gene lookup returns CDR1 SQVTM and CDR2 ANQGSEA. CDR3: CSVEDPGQGHTGELFF. The CDR3 DNA follows: TGCAGCGTTGAAGATCCGGGACAGGGACACACCGGGGAGCTGTTTTTT.

The chain combines TRBV2 with TRBJ1-2; 7 bases agree with TRBD1. Germline CDR1 is SNHLY and CDR2 is FYNNEI. This CDR3 has 16 residues. V shed 9 bases and J 0 bases; nucleotides not matched to a gene: 13. CDR3 sequence: CASHLGQELTNYGYTF. DNA for the CDR3: TGTGCCAGTCACTTAGGACAGGAACTAACTAACTATGGCTACACCTTC.

The chain links TRBV19 to TRBJ1-1, with TRBD1 identical over 10 bases. After removal of 6 bases from V and 4 bases from J, the junction contained 8 bases not matched to a gene. CDR1 is LNHDA and CDR2 is SQIVND in the germline V gene (reference sequence). The CDR3 length is 15 residues. CDR3 residues: CASSRPGQGSTEAFF. The CDR3 region has the DNA TGTGCCAGTAGCCGACCGGGACAGGGGAGCACTGAAGCTTTCTTT.

The rearrangement links TRBV6-1 to TRBJ2-7, with TRBD1 identical over 8 bases. This CDR3 is built from 12 residues. With V trimmed by 5 bases and J by 4 bases, 1 base remained unmatched. Germline values: CDR1 MNHNS, CDR2 SASEGT. The CDR3 sequence: CASSRQGYEQYF. The DNA for the CDR3 is TGTGCCAGCAGTCGACAGGGGTACGAGCAGTACTTC.

The chain is built from TRBV6-1 and TRBJ2-1; unclear D gene. Germline assignment: CDR1 MNHNS and CDR2 SASEGT. This CDR3 region has 13 residues. V was trimmed by 6 bases and J by 10 bases, leaving 16 bases between them. The CDR3 is CASSMTWSLEQFF. CDR3 sequence (DNA): TGTGCCAGCAGCATGACGTGGAGCTTGGAGCAGTTCTTC.

This chain connects TRBV18 to TRBJ2-7; D is possibly TRBD2 (6 bases). Germline loops: CDR1 KGHSH, CDR2 LQKENI. The CDR3 has 14 residues. V was pared by 6 bases and J by 2 bases, with 14 bases between. The CDR3 DNA follows: TGTGCCAGCTCCCCCTTAGCGGAGACCTACGAGCAGTACTTC. Protein sequence: CASSPLAETYEQYF.

The chain couples TRBV29-1 to TRBJ1-1; 7 positions match TRBD1. The junction had 7 bases not matched to a gene; V was cut back by 5 bases and J by 4 bases. Germline V CDR1 and CDR2: SQVTM, ANQGSEA. The CDR3 extends over 13 amino acids. CDR3 in amino acids: CSVTGVASTEAFF. CDR3 DNA sequence: TGCAGCGTTACAGGGGTGGCGAGCACTGAAGCTTTCTTT.

The V gene is TRBV29-1, the J gene TRBJ2-1; D possibly corresponds to TRBD2 (5 bases). The germline CDR1 and CDR2 sequences are SQVTM and ANQGSEA. V lost 5 bases, J lost 6 bases, and 5 bases lay in between. This CDR3 comprises 10 residues. The CDR3: CSVTSNEQFF. For the CDR3, the DNA is TGCAGCGTTACTAGCAATGAGCAGTTCTTC.

The V call is TRBV27, the J call TRBJ2-1, with D possibly being TRBD2 (5 bases). The germline CDR1 and CDR2 sequences are MNHEY and SMNVEV (reference sequence). The V end was cut by 1 base, the J end by 2 bases, with 9 bases between. The CDR3 sequence is 15 residues long. CDR3 in DNA: TGTGCCAGCAGTTTATGGGGAGAACCCTACAATGAGCAGTTCTTC. Its protein is CASSLWGEPYNEQFF.

This chain joins TRBV19 and TRBJ2-7; D possibly corresponds to TRBD2 (6 bases). CDR3 size: 13 residues. V was trimmed by 6 bases and J by 7 bases, leaving 16 bases between them. Germline V gene lookup returns CDR1 LNHDA and CDR2 SQIVND (reference sequence). The CDR3 DNA is TGTGCCAGTAGCCAGACTAGTTCTCGGGAGCAGTACTTC. It yields the protein CASSQTSSREQYF.

The count of this clone is one. The rearrangement uses TRBV6-5 and TRBJ2-7; D gene uncertain. Germline-derived CDR1 and CDR2 are MNHEY and SVGAGI. The CDR3 has 13 residues. V gave up 0 bases and J gave up 5 bases, with 8 bases separating them. Here the CDR3 DNA reads TGTGCCAGCAGTTACTCGAGAGTCCACGAGCAGTACTTC. This encodes CASSYSRVHEQYF.

The genes are TRBV6-6 and TRBJ2-3; D remains ambiguous. V gave up 6 bases and J gave up 8 bases, with 12 bases separating them. Germline V lookup: CDR1 MNHNY, CDR2 SVGAGI (reference sequence). This CDR3 has 12 amino acids. CDR3 amino acids: CASSLPSGTQYF. As DNA, the CDR3 is TGTGCCAGCAGCCTTCCTTCAGGTACGCAGTATTTT.

This chain uses TRBV28 with TRBJ2-1; D is ambiguous. Germline values: CDR1 MDHEN, CDR2 SYDVKM. The germline V and J ends were trimmed by 3 bases and 0 bases, with 15 bases remaining between them. The CDR3 runs to 17 residues. DNA of the CDR3: TGTGCCAGCAGTTTTTCTCCGAGCGCGAACTCCTACAATGAGCAGTTCTTC. This translates into CASSFSPSANSYNEQFF.

The CDR3 bases are TGTGCCAGCAATTTCCGGGACAGAGCCCTCGAGCAGTACTTC. Translating gives CASNFRDRALEQYF. The chain carries TRBV28 and TRBJ2-7; TRBD1 aligns across 7 bases. CDR3 length: 14 amino acids. Germline values: CDR1 MDHEN, CDR2 SYDVKM. V shed 7 bases and J 6 bases; nucleotides not matched to a gene: 12.

The chain uses TRBV5-1 and TRBJ1-1; D remains ambiguous. Germline V lookup: CDR1 SGHRS, CDR2 YFSETQ. CDR3 length: 13 residues. V lost 4 bases, J lost 8 bases, and 15 bases lay in between. This CDR3 reads CASSTEARSEAFF. The CDR3 DNA follows: TGCGCCAGCAGCACCGAGGCTCGGTCGGAAGCTTTCTTT.

The chain couples TRBV11-2 to TRBJ2-5, with 7 bases fitting TRBD2. This CDR3 has 13 residues. Per germline, CDR1 SGHAT and CDR2 FQNNGV. The ends lost 7 bases at V and 4 bases at J; junction bases unmatched: 6. Here the CDR3 reads CASTERGGETQYF. The CDR3 DNA reads TGTGCCAGCACGGAGCGGGGTGGAGAGACCCAGTACTTC.

The V call is TRBV19, the J call TRBJ2-3; TRBD1 is a possible D gene (5 bases). This CDR3 comprises 14 residues. The germline V gene has CDR1 LNHDA and CDR2 SQIVND (reference sequence). V was trimmed by 5 bases and J by 2 bases, leaving 11 bases between them. The chain's CDR3 is CASSSRVSTDTQYF. The CDR3 nucleotides read TGTGCCAGTAGTTCCAGGGTTTCCACAGATACGCAGTATTTT. Together with reference TRBV19 and TRBJ2-3, the CDR3 gives the full variable domain: DGGITQSPKYLFRKEGQNVTLSCEQNLNHDAMYWYRQDPGQGLRLIYYSQIVNDFQKGDIAEGYSVSREKKESFPLTVTSAQKNPTAFYLCASSSRVSTDTQYFGPGTRLTVL.

The rearrangement joins TRBV7-3 to TRBJ2-2; D gene unclear. The V gene's germline CDR1 is SGHTA and CDR2 FQGTGA. The V and J ends lost 3 bases and 2 bases respectively, with 7 bases between them. This CDR3 has 14 amino acids. The CDR3 spells CASSFSRNTGELFF. The CDR3 DNA is TGTGCCAGCAGCTTTTCCAGAAACACCGGGGAGCTGTTTTTT.

The V gene is TRBV18, the J gene TRBJ2-5; 10 bases line up with TRBD2. The germline CDR1 and CDR2 sequences are KGHSH and LQKENI. J gave up 11 bases and V 3 bases, and 9 bases lay outside the gene matches. CDR3 length: 14 residues. CDR3 protein: CASSPGLASGEQYF. CDR3 nucleotide sequence: TGTGCCAGCTCACCGGGACTAGCGTCCGGAGAGCAGTACTTC.

This chain uses TRBV5-8 with TRBJ2-7, with D possibly being TRBD1 (5 bases). Per the germline V gene, CDR1 is SGHTS and CDR2 is YDEGEE. CDR3 length: 13 residues. With 1 base removed from V and 2 bases from J, the gap between germline ends came to 7 bases. CDR3 bases: TGTGCCAGCAGCTTGAGGGGAACCTACGAGCAGTACTTC. It encodes CASSLRGTYEQYF.

The gene calls are TRBV10-2 and TRBJ2-1, with 14 bases aligning to TRBD2. The length of the CDR3 is 15 residues. V lost 8 bases, J lost 9 bases, and 9 bases stayed unmatched. Germline V gene data show CDR1 as WSHSY and CDR2 as SAAADI. The CDR3 loop reads CASRLAGGPVGEQFF. The DNA for the CDR3 is TGCGCCAGCCGACTAGCGGGAGGGCCCGTGGGTGAGCAGTTCTTC.

The V and J genes are TRBV7-2 and TRBJ1-5, with TRBD1 identical over 9 bases. Germline-derived CDR1 and CDR2 are SGHTA and FQGNSA. This CDR3 is 15 amino acids long. The V and J ends lost 4 bases and 6 bases, in that order; junction bases with no gene match: 7. CDR3 DNA sequence: TGTGCCAGCAGCTGGGGACAGGGTTGGGGTCAGCCCCAGCATTTT. It yields the protein CASSWGQGWGQPQHF.

The rearrangement links TRBV10-3 to TRBJ2-2; TRBD2 is a possible D gene (6 bases). Germline assignment: CDR1 ENHRY and CDR2 SYGVKD. The CDR3 is 17 residues long. V was trimmed by 10 bases and J by 1 base, leaving 22 bases between them. DNA for the CDR3: TGTGCCACCCGGGGGAGCAGGTCGGGGGTGAACACCGGGGAGCTGTTTTTT. Translating gives CATRGSRSGVNTGELFF.

The rearrangement uses TRBV18 and TRBJ2-4; no firm D call. The CDR3 totals 17 residues. Trimming took off 0 bases at V and 0 bases at J, with 12 bases between the two ends. In germline, CDR1 is KGHSH, CDR2 LQKENI. This CDR3 reads CASSPPLNSVAKNIQYF. As DNA, the CDR3 is TGTGCCAGCTCACCACCCTTAAACAGTGTAGCCAAAAACATTCAGTACTTC. Together with reference TRBV18 and TRBJ2-4, the CDR3 gives the full variable domain: NAGVMQNPRHLVRRRGQEARLRCSPMKGHSHVYWYRQLPEEGLKFMVYLQKENIIDESGMPKERFSAEFPKEGPSILRIQQVVRGDSAAYFCASSPPLNSVAKNIQYFGAGTRLSVL.

The chain employs TRBV28 and TRBJ1-1; 9 bases match TRBD1. The CDR3 is made up of 13 amino acids. From germline, CDR1 is MDHEN and CDR2 SYDVKM. J gave up 11 bases and V 4 bases, and 8 bases lay outside the gene matches. The CDR3 protein is CASSSPGQGKAFF. The CDR3 DNA sequence: TGTGCCAGCAGTTCCCCGGGACAGGGTAAGGCTTTCTTT.

The chain joins TRBV29-1 to TRBJ1-2; D is perhaps TRBD1 (6 bases). From germline, CDR1 is SQVTM and CDR2 ANQGSEA. Trimming took 4 bases from V and 9 from J, leaving 15 bases between them. The CDR3 has 12 amino acids. The CDR3 DNA is TGCAGCGTTGGTCGAGGGGGAGAGAGCTACACCTTC. Translating it yields CSVGRGGESYTF. Based on the CDR3 plus reference TRBV29-1 and TRBJ1-2, the full variable domain is SAVISQKPSRDICQRGTSLTIQCQVDSQVTMMFWYRQQPGQSLTLIATANQGSEATYESGFVIDKFPISRPNLTFSTLTVSNMSPEDSSIYLCSVGRGGESYTFGSGTRLTVV.

This clone was observed a few times. J is TRBJ2-7 and V is TRBV27; 11 bases line up with TRBD2. V gave up 6 bases and J gave up 5 bases; unmatched junction bases: 18. CDR1 is MNHEY and CDR2 is SMNVEV in the germline V gene (reference sequence). The CDR3 covers 18 residues. CDR3 amino acids: CASSLSLAGGPQGDEQYF. In DNA, the CDR3 is TGTGCCAGCAGCCTCTCTTTAGCGGGAGGGCCCCAGGGGGACGAGCAGTACTTC.

V usage is TRBV5-4 and J usage is TRBJ1-2; D remains ambiguous. V was pared by 0 bases and J by 2 bases, with 11 bases between. The V gene's germline CDR1 is SGHNT and CDR2 YYREEE (reference sequence). The CDR3 spans 15 residues. CDR3 DNA sequence: TGTGCCAGCAGCTTGGACCGGGTTGCAAACTATGGCTACACCTTC. The encoded protein is CASSLDRVANYGYTF.

The chain joins TRBV30 to TRBJ1-5; D is unresolved. The length of the CDR3 is 15 residues. Germline assignment: CDR1 GTSNPN and CDR2 SVGIG (reference sequence). Trimming took 0 bases from V and 0 from J, leaving 9 bases between them. For the CDR3, the DNA is TGTGCCTGGAGTGTACGAGGTCTTAGCAATCAGCCCCAGCATTTT. Amino acid sequence: CAWSVRGLSNQPQHF.

The sample holds a few counts of this clone. This chain uses TRBV30 with TRBJ1-2; TRBD1 is a possible D gene (5 bases). CDR3 length: 12 residues. Germline-derived CDR1 and CDR2 are GTSNPN and SVGIG (reference sequence). V shed 2 bases and J shed 6 bases, with 10 bases lying between them. The DNA for the CDR3 is TGTGCCTGGAGTTCAGGGTTTCATGGCTACACCTTC. Encoded protein: CAWSSGFHGYTF.